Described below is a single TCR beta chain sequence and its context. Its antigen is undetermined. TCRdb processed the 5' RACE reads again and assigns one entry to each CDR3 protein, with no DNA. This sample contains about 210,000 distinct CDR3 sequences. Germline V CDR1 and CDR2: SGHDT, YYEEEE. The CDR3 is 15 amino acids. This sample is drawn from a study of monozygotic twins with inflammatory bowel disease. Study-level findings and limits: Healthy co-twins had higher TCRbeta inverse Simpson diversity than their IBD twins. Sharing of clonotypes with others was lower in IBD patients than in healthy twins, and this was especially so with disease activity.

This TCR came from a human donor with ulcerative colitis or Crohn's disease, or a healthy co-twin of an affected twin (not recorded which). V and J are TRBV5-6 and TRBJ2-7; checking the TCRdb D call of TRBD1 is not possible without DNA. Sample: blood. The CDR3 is CASSLGQGEKYEQYF.